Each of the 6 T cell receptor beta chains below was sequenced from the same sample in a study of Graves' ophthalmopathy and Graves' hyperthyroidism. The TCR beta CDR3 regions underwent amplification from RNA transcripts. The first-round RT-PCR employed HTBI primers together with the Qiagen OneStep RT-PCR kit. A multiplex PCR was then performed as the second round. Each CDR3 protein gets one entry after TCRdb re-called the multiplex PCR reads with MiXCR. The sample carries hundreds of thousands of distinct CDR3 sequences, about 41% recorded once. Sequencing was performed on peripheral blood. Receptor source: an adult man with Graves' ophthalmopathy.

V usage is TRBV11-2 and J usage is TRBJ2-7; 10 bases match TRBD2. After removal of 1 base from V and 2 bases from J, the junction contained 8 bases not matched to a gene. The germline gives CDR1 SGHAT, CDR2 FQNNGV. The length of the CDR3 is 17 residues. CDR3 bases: TGTGCCAGCAGCTTAGGGGTGCTAGCGGGAGAAACCTACGAGCAGTACTTC. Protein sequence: CASSLGVLAGETYEQYF.

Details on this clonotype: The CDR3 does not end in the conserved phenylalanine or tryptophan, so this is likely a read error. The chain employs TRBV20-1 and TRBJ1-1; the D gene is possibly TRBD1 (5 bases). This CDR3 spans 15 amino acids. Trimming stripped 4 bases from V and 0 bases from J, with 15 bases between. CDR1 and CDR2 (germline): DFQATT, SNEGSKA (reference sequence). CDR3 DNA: TGCAGTGCTACTGGGGGATCAGGCATGAACACTGAAGCTTTCCTT. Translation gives CSATGGSGMNTEAFL.

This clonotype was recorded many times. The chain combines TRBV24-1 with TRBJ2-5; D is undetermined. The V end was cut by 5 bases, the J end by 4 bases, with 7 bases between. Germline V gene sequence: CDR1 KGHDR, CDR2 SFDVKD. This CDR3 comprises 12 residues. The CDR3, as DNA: TGTGCCACCAGTGGATCCGCAGAGACCCAGTACTTC. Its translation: CATSGSAETQYF.

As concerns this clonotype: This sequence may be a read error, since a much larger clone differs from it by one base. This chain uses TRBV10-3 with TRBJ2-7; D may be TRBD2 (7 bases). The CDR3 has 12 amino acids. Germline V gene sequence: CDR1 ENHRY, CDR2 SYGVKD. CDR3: CASNRGAYDQYF. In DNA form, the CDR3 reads TGTGCCAGCAACCGGGGGGCTTACGACCAGTACTTC.

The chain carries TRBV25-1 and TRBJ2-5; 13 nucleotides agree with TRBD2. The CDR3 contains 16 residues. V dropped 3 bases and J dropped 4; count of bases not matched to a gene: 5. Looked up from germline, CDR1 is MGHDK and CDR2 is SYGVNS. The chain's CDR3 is CASSDWTSGGRETQYF. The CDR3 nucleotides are TGTGCCAGCAGTGACTGGACTAGCGGGGGCCGAGAGACCCAGTACTTC.

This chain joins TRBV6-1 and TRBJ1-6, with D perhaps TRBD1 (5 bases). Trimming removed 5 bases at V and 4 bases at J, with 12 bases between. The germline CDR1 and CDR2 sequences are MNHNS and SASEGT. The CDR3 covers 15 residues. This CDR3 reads CASSRGVSYNSPLHF. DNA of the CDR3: TGTGCCAGCAGTCGGGGGGTCAGTTATAATTCACCCCTCCACTTT.